The 3 T cell receptor beta chains in this list originate from one sample, sequenced in a study of beta chain features in type 1 diabetes. Study-level findings and limits: Significant though moderate, a shortening of TCRB CDR3s appeared in all four CD4+ subsets of Type 1 diabetes patients.

No antigen has been identified for these receptors. Expressed TCRB transcripts were sequenced because the isolated RNA had all been reverse transcribed beforehand. TCRdb's table, derived via immunoSEQ multiplex PCR, lists solely in-frame clones and lacks some. The table lists around 250,000 clones, roughly 20% of them singletons. Sequenced: naive CD4+ T cells from blood. The receptors stem from a woman between 40 and 50 years old with type 1 diabetes.

The V gene is TRBV9, the J gene TRBJ2-1; the match to TRBD1 covers 9 bases. Germline assignment: CDR1 SGDLS and CDR2 YYNGEE. V was pared by 0 bases and J by 7 bases, with 8 bases of the junction left unmatched. The CDR3 is 16 amino acids. The CDR3 DNA is TGTGCCAGCAGCGTAGCTCTGGGACAGGGAAGGAATGAGCAGTTCTTC. Translated, it gives CASSVALGQGRNEQFF.

The sample holds a few counts of this clone. This chain uses TRBV4-1 with TRBJ2-7; TRBD2 aligns across 8 bases. This CDR3 has 16 residues. Germline lookup yields CDR1 MGHRA and CDR2 YSYEKL. J gave up 3 bases and V 0 bases, and 7 bases lay outside the gene matches. The CDR3 sequence is CASSQEGLAGLYEQYF. CDR3 DNA: TGCGCCAGCAGCCAAGAAGGGCTAGCGGGTCTCTACGAGCAGTACTTC.

V is TRBV15 and J is TRBJ2-7; possibly TRBD2 for D (5 bases). Germline CDR1 is LNHNV and CDR2 is YYDKDF (reference sequence). The V gene lost 5 bases and the J gene lost 3 bases, with 5 bases spanning the gap. This CDR3 contains 11 residues. The CDR3 loop is CATSGSYEQYF. Written as DNA, the CDR3 is TGTGCCACCAGCGGGAGCTACGAGCAGTACTTC.